These T cell receptor beta chains were read from a single sample in a study of molecular identifiers for immune sequencing clone quantification. TCRdb used MiXCR to reprocess the PCR reads, holding one entry per CDR3 protein. This table holds approximately 590,000 distinct CDR3 sequences, around 25% found once. The sample was naive CD8+ T cells from blood, with Jurkat cell RNA spiked in. Receptor source: a human donor in good health. Some libraries in this study had Jurkat cell RNA spiked in. Each CDR3 is given with its conserved first and last residue.

V gene: TRBV7-2; J gene: TRBJ2-7; CDR3 protein: CASSKTGYFTEGQYF
V gene: TRBV30; J gene: TRBJ2-2; CDR3 protein: CAWSEAGELFF
V gene: TRBV19; J gene: TRBJ1-1; CDR3 protein: CASSIVEGTEAFF
V gene: TRBV24-1; J gene: TRBJ2-5; CDR3 protein: CATSGLAGGLETQYF
V gene: TRBV10-2; J gene: TRBJ1-1; CDR3 protein: CASSTGRLTEAFF
V gene: TRBV6-4; J gene: TRBJ2-7; CDR3 protein: CASPARGLFYYEQYF
V gene: TRBV7-9; J gene: TRBJ2-3; CDR3 protein: CASSPKGLAGADTQYF
V gene: TRBV19; J gene: TRBJ1-6; CDR3 protein: CASSTRSSYNSPLHF
V gene: TRBV5-1; J gene: TRBJ2-2; CDR3 protein: CASRWENTGELFF
V gene: TRBV4-1; J gene: TRBJ2-7; CDR3 protein: CASSQTRDGFYEQYF
V gene: TRBV6-5; J gene: TRBJ2-1; CDR3 protein: CASSPPYETGTAVGEQFF
V gene: TRBV20-1; J gene: TRBJ2-7; CDR3 protein: CSARDLSPEADSYEQYF
V gene: TRBV2; J gene: TRBJ1-6; CDR3 protein: CASSPGQVLPLHF
V gene: TRBV6-5; J gene: TRBJ2-1; CDR3 protein: CACSESGQGADEQFF
V gene: TRBV7-9; J gene: TRBJ1-1; CDR3 protein: CASSLSRMNTEAFF
V gene: TRBV30; J gene: TRBJ2-1; CDR3 protein: CAWREWGIGEQFF
V gene: TRBV9; J gene: TRBJ2-6; CDR3 protein: CASSVVPLPGSGANVLTF
V gene: TRBV7-9; J gene: TRBJ1-1; CDR3 protein: CASSWDTEGYTEAFF
V gene: TRBV7-6; J gene: TRBJ2-3; CDR3 protein: CASSWTTDTQYF
V gene: TRBV6-5; J gene: TRBJ2-2; CDR3 protein: CASSHSFQGTGELFF